What follows are 29 T cell receptor beta chains derived from one specimen sequenced in a study. MiXCR, run by TCRdb on the RT-PCR reads, gives a single entry per CDR3 protein. The data contain fewer than 800,000 distinct CDR3 sequences, 12% to 15% of them singletons. Sequences were obtained from memory CD4+ T cells from blood. These receptors all come from a female donor in good health, serving as a healthy control.

In its sample, this clonotype was seen a few times. V is TRBV29-1 and J is TRBJ2-5, with TRBD1 matching over 10 bases. The CDR3 sequence is 12 residues long. The J segment lost 4 bases and the V segment lost 4 bases, leaving 0 bases of the junction unmatched. Germline V gene sequence: CDR1 SQVTM, CDR2 ANQGSEA. CDR3 residues: CSVGTGGETQYF. The CDR3 coding sequence is TGCAGCGTTGGGACAGGGGGAGAGACCCAGTACTTC.

This clonotype was seen many times. The rearrangement uses TRBV20-1 and TRBJ2-1, with D possibly called TRBD1 or TRBD2 (5 bases each). CDR3 length equals 16 residues. V was clipped by 6 bases and J by 8 bases, with 26 bases between them. The germline V gene has CDR1 DFQATT and CDR2 SNEGSKA (reference sequence). CDR3 sequence: CSASGLRPGRGDEQFF. The CDR3 region has the DNA TGCAGTGCGTCAGGGCTGAGGCCTGGCCGGGGAGATGAGCAGTTCTTC.

The CDR3 here is CASSLVPYGGSKRTDTQYF. In DNA form, the CDR3 reads TGTGCCAGCAGCCTCGTTCCTTATGGGGGCTCAAAGAGGACAGATACGCAGTATTTT. V usage is TRBV28 and J usage is TRBJ2-3, with a weak D call TRBD1 (6 bases). Germline loops: CDR1 MDHEN, CDR2 SYDVKM. V lost 6 bases and J 3 bases, leaving 28 bases between the germline ends. The CDR3 covers 19 residues.

The chain carries TRBV5-5 and TRBJ1-1; 9 bases are a match to TRBD1. The CDR3 has 14 amino acids. V was pared by 4 bases and J by 4 bases, with 5 bases of the junction left unmatched. Germline CDR1 SGHKS, CDR2 YYEKEE (reference sequence). The CDR3 DNA reads as TGTGCCAGCAGCGAACAGGGGGCGAGCACTGAAGCTTTCTTT. Its protein is CASSEQGASTEAFF. Full variable domain (rest looked up from reference TRBV5-5 and TRBJ1-1): DAGVTQSPTHLIKTRGQQVTLRCSPISGHKSVSWYQQVLGQGPQFIFQYYEKEERGRGNFPDRFSARQFPNYSSELNVNALLLGDSALYLCASSEQGASTEAFFGQGTRLTVV.

The genes are TRBV5-1 and TRBJ2-5; no firm D call. Germline V gives CDR1 SGHRS, CDR2 YFSETQ. This CDR3 region has 16 residues. V shed 4 bases and J shed 2 bases, with 18 bases lying between them. The CDR3 DNA follows: TGCGCCAGCAGCCCACTCGTCCGGGCAGTACAAGAGACCCAGTACTTC. This codes for CASSPLVRAVQETQYF.

This sequence joins TRBV7-3 and TRBJ1-1; 8 bases agree with TRBD1. This CDR3 region has 13 residues. Germline assignment: CDR1 SGHTA and CDR2 FQGTGA. V lost 10 bases, J lost 2 bases, and 6 bases stayed unmatched. In nucleotides, the CDR3 is TGTGCCACTGCGACAGGGGCCAACACTGAAGCTTTCTTT. Its protein product is CATATGANTEAFF.

This clonotype was picked up many times. This rearrangement joins TRBV4-1 to TRBJ1-4; unclear D gene. Germline CDR1 is MGHRA and CDR2 is YSYEKL. V lost 3 bases and J 0 bases, leaving 8 bases between the germline ends. The CDR3 consists of 15 residues. The CDR3 here is CASSQSRTTNEKLFF. CDR3 in DNA: TGCGCCAGCAGCCAGTCGAGGACAACTAATGAAAAACTGTTTTTT.

This clonotype appeared a few times. The chain combines TRBV9 with TRBJ1-1; tentative D call: TRBD1 (6 bases). The ends were cut back, 7 bases at V and 4 bases at J, with 17 bases in the middle. Per the germline V gene, CDR1 is SGDLS and CDR2 is YYNGEE. The CDR3 runs to 14 residues. CDR3 in amino acids: CASALGRGSTEAFF. In nucleotides, the CDR3 is TGTGCCAGCGCGTTAGGTAGGGGGAGCACTGAAGCTTTCTTT.

There are many counts of this clonotype. The chain links TRBV4-2 to TRBJ2-1; D possibly corresponds to TRBD2 (6 bases). CDR1 LGHNA and CDR2 YNFKEQ come from the germline V gene. This CDR3 region has 16 residues. Deletions cut 1 base from V and 4 bases from J, with 14 bases between. For the CDR3, the DNA is TGTGCCAGCAGCCAAGCACTAGCAGAAATTTACAATGAGCAGTTCTTC. Its translation: CASSQALAEIYNEQFF.

This chain links TRBV6-1 with TRBJ2-6, with unresolved D. Looked up from germline, CDR1 is MNHNS and CDR2 is SASEGT. The CDR3 is 14 amino acids. Trimming took off 6 bases at V and 1 base at J, with 7 bases between the two ends. The CDR3 DNA is TGTGCCAGCAGGGATGGGTCTGGGGCCAACGTCCTGACTTTC. Its translation is CASRDGSGANVLTF.

This clonotype has just a few counts. The chain is built from TRBV20-1 and TRBJ1-5; 8 positions agree with TRBD1. CDR1 DFQATT and CDR2 SNEGSKA come from the germline V gene (reference sequence). This CDR3 has 18 amino acids. The V segment lost 6 bases and the J segment 2 bases; nucleotides outside the gene matches: 18. The CDR3 coding sequence is TGCAGTGCCTCCTTCCCGGGACAGGCCCCGGGGGGCAATCAGCCCCAGCATTTT. It codes for CSASFPGQAPGGNQPQHF.

The chain is built from TRBV15 and TRBJ2-1; no clear D. V was trimmed by 2 bases and J by 10 bases, leaving 9 bases between them. The CDR3 has 12 residues. Germline CDR1 and CDR2: LNHNV and YYDKDF (reference sequence). CDR3 protein: CATSRTGWEQFF. In nucleotides, the CDR3 is TGTGCCACCAGCAGAACCGGGTGGGAGCAGTTCTTC. The whole variable domain, remainder taken from reference TRBV15 and TRBJ2-1, is DAMVIQNPRYQVTQFGKPVTLSCSQTLNHNVMYWYQQKSSQAPKLLFHYYDKDFNNEADTPDNFQSRRPNTSFCFLDIRSPGLGDTAMYLCATSRTGWEQFFGPGTRLTVL.

This clonotype was seen many times. This chain joins TRBV5-5 and TRBJ2-1; TRBD1 agrees at 9 bases. The trim removed 4 bases at V and 9 bases at J, leaving 8 bases unmatched. CDR1 and CDR2 from the germline V gene are SGHKS and YYEKEE (reference sequence). The CDR3 contains 14 residues. CDR3 in DNA: TGTGCCAGCAGCCCCAGACAGGGGGGGGGTGAGCAGTTCTTC. It yields the protein CASSPRQGGGEQFF. Combining the CDR3 with reference TRBV5-5 and TRBJ2-1 gives the whole variable domain DAGVTQSPTHLIKTRGQQVTLRCSPISGHKSVSWYQQVLGQGPQFIFQYYEKEERGRGNFPDRFSARQFPNYSSELNVNALLLGDSALYLCASSPRQGGGEQFFGPGTRLTVL.

This clonotype was recorded many times. The chain employs TRBV4-3 and TRBJ2-1; D might be TRBD2 (5 bases). The V end lost 4 bases, the J end lost 0 bases, and 13 bases lay between the germline ends. Germline V gene sequence: CDR1 LGHNA, CDR2 YSLEER. This CDR3 spans 16 amino acids. CDR3 residues: CASSRDDYSSYNEQFF. DNA for the CDR3: TGCGCCAGCAGCCGAGACGACTATTCCTCCTACAATGAGCAGTTCTTC.

This clonotype was detected many times. Here the CDR3 DNA reads TGTGCCAGCAGCTTAGGGGGACAGCTCCAAGAGACCCAGTACTTC. As protein: CASSLGGQLQETQYF. This chain connects TRBV7-9 to TRBJ2-5; 7 bases match TRBD1. J lost 1 base, V lost 1 base, and 3 bases had no gene match. This CDR3 has 15 amino acids. Looked up from germline, CDR1 is SEHNR and CDR2 is FQNEAQ (reference sequence).

This clonotype was seen more than once but under ten times. The V and J genes are TRBV20-1 and TRBJ2-1; TRBD2 might be the D (6 bases). The CDR3 extends over 18 amino acids. Germline V gene data show CDR1 as DFQATT and CDR2 as SNEGSKA (reference sequence). V was shortened by 5 bases and J by 2 bases, with 25 bases between the two germline ends. CDR3 in DNA: TGCAGTGCTTTGGCCGGGGGTCGAACAAGGGCCGCCTACAATGAGCAGTTCTTC. Translating it yields CSALAGGRTRAAYNEQFF.

This clonotype turned up a few times. The chain carries TRBV12-3 or TRBV12-4 and TRBJ1-5; D remains ambiguous. The CDR3 has 13 residues. V was shortened by 5 bases and J by 4 bases, with 9 bases between the two germline ends. CDR3 amino acids: CASSTRGNQPQHF. CDR3 sequence (DNA): TGTGCCAGCAGTACCAGAGGGAATCAGCCCCAGCATTTT.

This clonotype was observed a few times. V gene TRBV19 combines with J gene TRBJ1-1, with a tentative D call TRBD1 (6 bases). The V end lost 3 bases, the J end lost 0 bases, and 14 bases lay between the germline ends. The CDR3 sequence is 16 residues long. Germline CDR1 and CDR2: LNHDA and SQIVND (reference sequence). The CDR3 nucleotides read TGTGCCAGTAGTATGGTGGCAGGGGCTTTGAACACTGAAGCTTTCTTT. It encodes CASSMVAGALNTEAFF.

The chain carries TRBV20-1 and TRBJ2-2; 9 bases match TRBD2. The trim removed 5 bases at V and 0 bases at J, leaving 1 base unmatched. CDR1 and CDR2 from the germline V gene are DFQATT and SNEGSKA (reference sequence). This CDR3 spans 14 amino acids. This CDR3 is CSALAGANTGELFF. The CDR3 DNA follows: TGCAGTGCTTTAGCGGGAGCGAACACCGGGGAGCTGTTTTTT.

This clonotype was counted a few times. J is TRBJ1-1 and V is TRBV7-6; D is perhaps TRBD1 (5 bases). The CDR3 contains 14 residues. CDR1 SGHVS and CDR2 FNYEAQ come from the germline V gene. The V gene lost 4 bases and the J gene lost 3 bases, with 12 bases spanning the gap. The CDR3 DNA is TGTGCCAGCAGCTCCTCCGGGGCAGACACTGAAGCTTTCTTT. Translating gives CASSSSGADTEAFF.

This clonotype was seen a handful of times. The chain couples TRBV10-3 to TRBJ2-1; TRBD2 matches at 12 bases. The CDR3 contains 14 residues. V shed 9 bases and J 4 bases; nucleotides not matched to a gene: 4. Germline V gene sequence: CDR1 ENHRY, CDR2 SYGVKD. CDR3: CAIGTSGLYNEQFF. The CDR3 DNA reads TGTGCCATAGGGACTAGCGGGTTATACAATGAGCAGTTCTTC.

This clonotype was seen only a few times. The chain uses TRBV4-1 and TRBJ1-1; 7 positions agree with TRBD1. Germline CDR1 MGHRA, CDR2 YSYEKL. CDR3 length: 18 amino acids. The ends lost 0 bases at V and 0 bases at J; junction bases unmatched: 10. The CDR3 nucleotides are TGCGCCAGCAGCCAAGATCCAGGGGGACAGCTGTTGAACACTGAAGCTTTCTTT. It is translated as CASSQDPGGQLLNTEAFF.

This clonotype was observed many times. The V and J genes are TRBV4-3 and TRBJ2-7; no reliable D call. The CDR3 consists of 14 residues. Germline CDR1 LGHNA, CDR2 YSLEER. V was trimmed by 1 base and J by 3 bases, leaving 10 bases between them. The CDR3, as DNA: TGCGCCAGCAGCCAAGTTGGTAGCCTCTACGAGCAGTACTTC. Its protein product is CASSQVGSLYEQYF.

The chain uses TRBV25-1 and TRBJ1-6, with 7 bases aligning to TRBD1. The CDR3 has 16 amino acids. CDR1 and CDR2 from the germline V gene are MGHDK and SYGVNS. V shed 5 bases and J 9 bases; nucleotides not matched to a gene: 13. CDR3 nucleotides: TGTGCCAGCAGTCGACTCAAACAGGGGAGCAGTTCACCCCTCCACTTT. This codes for CASSRLKQGSSSPLHF.

The V and J genes are TRBV6-2 or TRBV6-3 and TRBJ2-7; D might be TRBD1 or TRBD2, each matching 5 bases. Germline lookup yields CDR1 MNHEY and CDR2 SVGEGT. The CDR3 runs 17 residues. Trimming left V 0 bases short and J 5 bases short, with 20 bases between. The DNA of the CDR3 is TGTGCCAGCAGTTACTCAGGGGAGCCCAGCATTGGAGACGAGCAGTACTTC. Protein sequence: CASSYSGEPSIGDEQYF.

This clonotype has more than one count but fewer than ten. The chain employs TRBV11-2 and TRBJ1-5; TRBD1 is a possible D gene (6 bases). V was pared by 2 bases and J by 6 bases, with 14 bases between. The V gene's germline CDR1 is SGHAT and CDR2 FQNNGV. This CDR3 has 15 residues. The CDR3 spells CASSLNRVMGQPQHF. The CDR3 region has the DNA TGTGCCAGCAGCTTAAACAGGGTGATGGGTCAGCCCCAGCATTTT.

This clonotype turned up a few times. The chain couples TRBV10-3 to TRBJ1-1; D is uncertain. Trimming took off 3 bases at V and 1 base at J, with 6 bases between the two ends. Germline V gene data show CDR1 as ENHRY and CDR2 as SYGVKD. The CDR3 runs 13 residues. This CDR3 is CAISDGRNTEAFF. CDR3 nucleotides: TGTGCCATCAGTGACGGGAGGAACACTGAAGCTTTCTTT.

This clonotype came up many times. The rearrangement links TRBV5-1 to TRBJ2-1; 7 nucleotides align to TRBD2. The CDR3 consists of 13 residues. Germline V CDR1 and CDR2: SGHRS, YFSETQ. V was clipped by 0 bases and J by 14 bases; unmatched bases: 8. In nucleotides, the CDR3 is TGCGCCAGCAGCTTGGACGGTATGAGCGGGGAGTTCTTC. Its protein product is CASSLDGMSGEFF.

This clonotype was observed a few times. The CDR3 is CASRRGREGTYEQYF. In nucleotides, the CDR3 is TGTGCCAGCAGAAGGGGCCGGGAGGGGACCTACGAGCAGTACTTC. V usage is TRBV28 and J usage is TRBJ2-7, with TRBD2 identical over 8 bases. The CDR3 has 15 residues. From germline, CDR1 is MDHEN and CDR2 SYDVKM. V dropped 6 bases and J dropped 2; count of bases not matched to a gene: 9.